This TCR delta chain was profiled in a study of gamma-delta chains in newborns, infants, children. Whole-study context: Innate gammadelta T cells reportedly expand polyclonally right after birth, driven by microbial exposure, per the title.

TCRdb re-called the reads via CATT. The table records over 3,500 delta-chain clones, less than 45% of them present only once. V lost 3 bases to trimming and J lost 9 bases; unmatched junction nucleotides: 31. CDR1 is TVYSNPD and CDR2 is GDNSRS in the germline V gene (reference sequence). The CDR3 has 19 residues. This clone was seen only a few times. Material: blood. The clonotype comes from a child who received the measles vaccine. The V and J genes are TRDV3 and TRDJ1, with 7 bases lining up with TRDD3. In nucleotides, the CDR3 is TGTGCCTTCTTTAAAGGAAAGGTATACTGGGGATTTCCCCCCGGACAACTCATCTTT. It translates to CAFFKGKVYWGFPPGQLIF.